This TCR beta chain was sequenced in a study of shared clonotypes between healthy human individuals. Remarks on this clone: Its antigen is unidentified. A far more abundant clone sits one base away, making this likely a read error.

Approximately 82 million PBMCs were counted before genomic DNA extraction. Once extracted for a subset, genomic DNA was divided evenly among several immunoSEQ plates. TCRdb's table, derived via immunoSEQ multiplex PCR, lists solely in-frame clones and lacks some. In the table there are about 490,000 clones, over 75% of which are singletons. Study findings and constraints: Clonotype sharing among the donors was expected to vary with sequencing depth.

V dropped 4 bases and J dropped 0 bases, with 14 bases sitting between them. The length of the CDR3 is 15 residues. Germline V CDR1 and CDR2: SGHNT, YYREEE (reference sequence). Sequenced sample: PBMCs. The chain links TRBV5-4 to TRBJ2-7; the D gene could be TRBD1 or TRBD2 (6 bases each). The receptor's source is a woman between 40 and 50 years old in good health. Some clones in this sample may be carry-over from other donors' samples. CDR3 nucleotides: TGTGCCAGCAGCACAGGGATTAGCGGCTCCTACGAGCAGTACTTC. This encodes CASSTGISGSYEQYF.